One sample yielded the 30 T cell receptor beta chains listed below, sequenced in a study of shared T cell receptors in the human thymus. Method: immunoSEQ multiplex PCR; TCRdb's copy keeps in-frame clones and lacks some. The repertoire has over 450,000 clones, around 82% of them found once; the top ten carry roughly 0.013%. The same sample was also used in a study of human thymus T cells.

Specimen: thymocytes. Receptors originate from a boy under three years old with a congenital heart defect.

The V and J genes are TRBV4-2 and TRBJ2-1; D is perhaps TRBD1 (5 bases). The CDR3 covers 19 residues. Germline loops: CDR1 LGHNA, CDR2 YNFKEQ. V lost 2 bases and J 0 bases, leaving 20 bases between the germline ends. In DNA, the CDR3 is TGTGCCAGCAGCCAACCCACCCCAAAGGGGCGGAGCTCCTACAATGAGCAGTTCTTC. Amino acids: CASSQPTPKGRSSYNEQFF.

The chain is built from TRBV10-1 and TRBJ2-3; TRBD2 aligns across 14 bases. Germline CDR1 and CDR2: WNHNN and SYGVQD (reference sequence). Losses at the gene ends were 6 bases for V and 2 bases for J; bases not matched to a gene: 4. The CDR3 length is 16 residues. The CDR3 nucleotides are TGCGCCAGCAGCCCGACTAGCGGGAGGGCCACAGATACGCAGTATTTT. Amino acid sequence: CASSPTSGRATDTQYF.

This chain connects TRBV4-2 to TRBJ2-1; 11 nucleotides align to TRBD2. The junction had 20 bases not matched to a gene; V was cut back by 10 bases and J by 9 bases. Germline loops: CDR1 LGHNA, CDR2 YNFKEQ. The CDR3 covers 17 residues. The CDR3 is CATSAELGVLAGGEQFF. The CDR3 DNA sequence: TGTGCCACCTCAGCCGAACTGGGGGTGCTAGCGGGAGGTGAGCAGTTCTTC.

The chain carries TRBV5-1 and TRBJ2-1; 10 bases are a match to TRBD2. The CDR3 loop spans 15 amino acids. CDR1 SGHRS and CDR2 YFSETQ come from the germline V gene. The V segment lost 2 bases and the J segment 3 bases; nucleotides outside the gene matches: 2. CDR3 nucleotide sequence: TGCGCCAGCAGCTTCGGACTAGCGGACTACAATGAGCAGTTCTTC. Protein product: CASSFGLADYNEQFF.

CDR3 loop: CASSLDGRVKNIQYF. The CDR3 DNA sequence: TGTGCCAGCAGCTTGGACGGGAGGGTTAAAAACATTCAGTACTTC. The chain has TRBV5-4 and TRBJ2-4, with 8 positions matching TRBD2. The germline V gene encodes CDR1 SGHNT and CDR2 YYREEE (reference sequence). The CDR3 is made up of 15 amino acids. V was pared by 0 bases and J by 4 bases, with 3 bases of the junction left unmatched.

This clone has a handful of counts. The gene calls are TRBV19 and TRBJ2-2; 8 bases align to TRBD2. This CDR3 comprises 16 residues. Trimming at V came to 3 bases and at J to 5 bases, leaving 8 bases not matched to a gene. CDR1 is LNHDA, CDR2 SQIVND, per germline (reference sequence). The DNA of the CDR3 is TGTGCCAGTAGTATGGTGACTAGCGTGTTAACCGGGGAGCTGTTTTTT. Protein sequence: CASSMVTSVLTGELFF.

The chain has TRBV25-1 and TRBJ2-5; TRBD2 aligns across 8 bases. The closer fit of TRBJ2-7 to the DNA end suggests the J call may be wrong. The CDR3 spans 17 residues. CDR1 and CDR2 from the germline V gene are MGHDK and SYGVNS. In DNA, the CDR3 is TGTGCCAGCAGTGGAGATCCGTGGCGGGAGGCGTCCTACGAGCAGTACTTC. This translates into CASSGDPWREASYEQYF.

The chain combines TRBV7-8 with TRBJ2-2; D remains unclear. Germline V gene sequence: CDR1 SGHVS, CDR2 FQNEAQ. Trimming removed 3 bases from V and 5 bases from J, with 19 bases in between. This CDR3 spans 17 amino acids. The CDR3 sequence: CASSLISVALQTGELFF. DNA for the CDR3: TGTGCCAGCAGCTTGATATCAGTTGCCCTACAGACCGGGGAGCTGTTTTTT.

The chain joins TRBV5-1 to TRBJ2-3; no definite D call. V was clipped by 9 bases and J by 5 bases, with 10 bases between them. Germline CDR1 SGHRS, CDR2 YFSETQ. The CDR3 extends over 11 amino acids. This chain's CDR3 is CAIQRGDTQYF. As DNA, the CDR3 is TGCGCCATCCAGAGAGGAGATACGCAGTATTTT.

The genes are TRBV19 and TRBJ1-5; TRBD1 aligns across 7 bases. The V gene end was trimmed by 3 bases and the J gene end by 3 bases; junction bases not matched to a gene: 8. Germline V gene data show CDR1 as LNHDA and CDR2 as SQIVND (reference sequence). The CDR3 spans 16 residues. This CDR3 reads CASSMTGRLDNQPQHF. The CDR3 DNA sequence: TGTGCCAGTAGTATGACAGGGAGGTTGGACAATCAGCCCCAGCATTTT.

This rearrangement joins TRBV5-6 to TRBJ1-2, with D hard to call. The V and J ends lost 3 bases and 8 bases respectively, with 17 bases between them. CDR1 SGHDT and CDR2 YYEEEE come from the germline V gene. CDR3 length equals 14 residues. The CDR3 here is CASSSGRALGGYTF. CDR3 coding DNA: TGTGCCAGCAGCTCCGGGAGGGCCTTGGGGGGCTACACCTTC.

The chain couples TRBV28 to TRBJ2-7, with a weak D call TRBD1 (6 bases). The CDR3 length is 15 residues. V was trimmed by 2 bases and J by 5 bases, leaving 16 bases between them. Germline CDR1 is MDHEN and CDR2 is SYDVKM. As DNA, the CDR3 is TGTGCCAGCAGTTTAGGTAACAGGGATAGAAACGAGCAGTACTTC. It yields the protein CASSLGNRDRNEQYF.

The gene calls are TRBV19 and TRBJ2-7, with TRBD2 matching 9 bases. Germline V CDR1 and CDR2: LNHDA, SQIVND (reference sequence). The CDR3 length is 15 residues. After removal of 11 bases from V and 6 bases from J, the junction contained 17 bases not matched to a gene. The CDR3 DNA is TGTGCCGCCGCTACTGGGCGGGAGGGTACCTCCGAGCAGTACTTC. Its protein is CAAATGREGTSEQYF.

The rearrangement uses TRBV28 and TRBJ2-3; 10 bases fit TRBD2. Germline lookup yields CDR1 MDHEN and CDR2 SYDVKM. The CDR3 is 16 residues long. V lost 6 bases, J lost 6 bases, and 12 bases stayed unmatched. The CDR3 DNA reads as TGTGCCAGCAGCGGACGGACTAGCGGCCTGTGGGATACGCAGTATTTT. Amino acids: CASSGRTSGLWDTQYF.

This clone was found once. V and J are TRBV5-6 and TRBJ2-3; D gene ambiguous. The CDR3 is 13 residues long. The V and J ends lost 3 bases and 6 bases respectively, with 11 bases between them. Germline V CDR1 and CDR2: SGHDT, YYEEEE. This CDR3 is CASSWSGSDTQYF. CDR3 sequence (DNA): TGTGCCAGCAGCTGGTCAGGAAGCGATACGCAGTATTTT.

The CDR3 sequence is CASSSGGKETQYF. CDR3 in DNA: TGTGCCAGCAGCTCTGGGGGGAAGGAGACCCAGTACTTC. V usage is TRBV5-4 and J usage is TRBJ2-5; D perhaps matches TRBD2 (6 bases). The CDR3 extends over 13 amino acids. Germline CDR1 SGHNT, CDR2 YYREEE (reference sequence). V was clipped by 3 bases and J by 5 bases, with 11 bases between them.

The J gene is TRBJ2-1, the V gene TRBV6-4, with 12 bases lining up with TRBD2. V lost 5 bases and J lost 4; bases outside the gene matches: 9. The CDR3 spans 17 residues. CDR1 is MRHNA and CDR2 is SNTAGT in the germline V gene. The CDR3 sequence: CASSWLAGGVSYNEQFF. The CDR3 DNA follows: TGTGCCAGCAGTTGGCTAGCGGGAGGGGTCTCTTACAATGAGCAGTTCTTC.

A few counts support this clone. V and J are TRBV19 and TRBJ1-1; 7 bases are a match to TRBD1. V dropped 7 bases and J dropped 4; count of bases not matched to a gene: 9. The CDR3 length is 14 residues. Germline CDR1 LNHDA, CDR2 SQIVND (reference sequence). The CDR3 DNA sequence: TGTGCCAGTAACATACGACAGGGCCGCACTGAAGCTTTCTTT. Its protein product is CASNIRQGRTEAFF. The full variable domain, with the rest looked up from reference TRBV19 and TRBJ1-1, is DGGITQSPKYLFRKEGQNVTLSCEQNLNHDAMYWYRQDPGQGLRLIYYSQIVNDFQKGDIAEGYSVSREKKESFPLTVTSAQKNPTAFYLCASNIRQGRTEAFFGQGTRLTVV.

The chain uses TRBV28 and TRBJ1-1; a weak D match, TRBD1 (6 bases). Trimming cost V 3 bases and J 5 bases, with 13 bases left between them. The V gene's germline CDR1 is MDHEN and CDR2 SYDVKM. This CDR3 has 14 residues. The CDR3 loop reads CASSLEGGRTEAFF. The CDR3 DNA reads as TGTGCCAGCAGTTTGGAAGGGGGACGAACTGAAGCTTTCTTT. Full variable domain (outside the CDR3, taken from reference TRBV28 and TRBJ1-1): DVKVTQSSRYLVKRTGEKVFLECVQDMDHENMFWYRQDPGLGLRLIYFSYDVKMKEKGDIPEGYSVSREKKERFSLILESASTNQTSMYLCASSLEGGRTEAFFGQGTRLTVV.

This clone was counted once. V is TRBV11-3 and J is TRBJ2-1; 12 bases fit TRBD2. V shed 3 bases, J shed 5 bases, and the junction held 5 bases outside the gene matches. CDR1 is SGHNT, CDR2 YENEEA, per germline. This CDR3 has 16 residues. CDR3 amino acids: CASSFRTSGNDNEQFF. The CDR3 DNA sequence: TGTGCCAGCAGCTTCCGGACTAGCGGGAACGACAATGAGCAGTTCTTC.

J is TRBJ1-3 and V is TRBV7-9; D not resolved. The CDR3 runs 13 residues. CDR1 is SEHNR, CDR2 FQNEAQ, per germline (reference sequence). V lost 5 bases to trimming and J lost 4 bases, with 9 bases between them. The CDR3 DNA reads as TGTGCCAGCAGCACCCGAGCCGGAAACACCATATATTTT. Translating it yields CASSTRAGNTIYF. Full variable domain (missing parts from reference TRBV7-9 and TRBJ1-3): DTGVSQNPRHKITKRGQNVTFRCDPISEHNRLYWYRQTLGQGPEFLTYFQNEAQLEKSRLLSDRFSAERPKGSFSTLEIQRTEQGDSAMYLCASSTRAGNTIYFGEGSWLTVV.

The chain joins TRBV4-3 to TRBJ2-7; possible D gene TRBD1, 6 bases. The CDR3 spans 14 residues. Per germline, CDR1 LGHNA and CDR2 YSLEER. With 3 bases removed from V and 2 bases from J, the gap between germline ends came to 11 bases. DNA for the CDR3: TGCGCCAGCAGCCAGGGGGACACAACCTACGAGCAGTACTTC. Encoded protein: CASSQGDTTYEQYF.

The chain carries TRBV13 and TRBJ2-5; 14 bases fit TRBD2. The assigned J gene may be wrong: the sequence end matches TRBJ2-7 better. The CDR3 is made up of 19 amino acids. Germline V gene data show CDR1 as PRHDT and CDR2 as FYEKMQ (reference sequence). Here the CDR3 reads CASSHTPGLAGGTYYEQYF. The CDR3 bases are TGTGCCAGCAGCCACACCCCTGGACTAGCGGGAGGTACCTACTACGAGCAGTACTTC.

The chain combines TRBV6-1 with TRBJ2-5; 9 bases align to TRBD2. J gave up 2 bases and V 5 bases, and 6 bases lay outside the gene matches. Looked up from germline, CDR1 is MNHNS and CDR2 is SASEGT. The CDR3 runs 15 residues. In DNA, the CDR3 is TGTGCCAGCAGTCTCGGACTAGCGCCACAAGAGACCCAGTACTTC. Protein product: CASSLGLAPQETQYF.

The V call is TRBV4-1, the J call TRBJ1-2; TRBD1 agrees at 7 bases. This CDR3 has 14 amino acids. Germline V gives CDR1 MGHRA, CDR2 YSYEKL. The V and J ends lost 7 bases and 13 bases, in that order; junction bases with no gene match: 18. The CDR3 spells CASKIRTGASRGTF. The CDR3 region has the DNA TGCGCCAGCAAAATTAGGACAGGCGCCTCGCGAGGCACCTTC.

This clone occurred a few times. The chain has TRBV9 and TRBJ2-3, with D perhaps matching TRBD2 (5 bases). This CDR3 region has 15 residues. V was trimmed by 2 bases and J by 5 bases, leaving 15 bases between them. The V gene's germline CDR1 is SGDLS and CDR2 YYNGEE. CDR3 in DNA: TGTGCCAGCAGCGTGGAGACTACCGGAGTAGATACGCAGTATTTT. This encodes CASSVETTGVDTQYF.

The chain employs TRBV7-2 and TRBJ1-1; D not resolved. The length of the CDR3 is 15 residues. Germline V CDR1 and CDR2: SGHTA, FQGNSA. Trimming cost V 5 bases and J 1 base, with 14 bases left between them. The CDR3 is CASSPSSARNTEAFF. For the CDR3, the DNA is TGTGCCAGCAGCCCCTCCTCCGCCAGGAACACTGAAGCTTTCTTT.

The V call is TRBV27, the J call TRBJ2-1; 10 bases align to TRBD2. Germline V gene sequence: CDR1 MNHEY, CDR2 SMNVEV (reference sequence). The CDR3 spans 15 residues. V shed 2 bases and J 8 bases; nucleotides not matched to a gene: 6. In nucleotides, the CDR3 is TGTGCCAGCAGTTTACAACTAGCGGGATTAGATGAGCAGTTCTTC. The encoded protein is CASSLQLAGLDEQFF.

This chain uses TRBV27 with TRBJ1-4; D possibly corresponds to TRBD1 (6 bases). This CDR3 is built from 14 residues. Germline CDR1 and CDR2: MNHEY and SMNVEV (reference sequence). Trimming left V 6 bases short and J 0 bases short, with 8 bases between. The CDR3 DNA follows: TGTGCCAGCAGACAGGGCTCAACTAATGAAAAACTGTTTTTT. Protein product: CASRQGSTNEKLFF.

This clone was counted a few times. The chain is built from TRBV5-4 and TRBJ1-2; 12 bases agree with TRBD1. The CDR3 sequence is 14 residues long. Looked up from germline, CDR1 is SGHNT and CDR2 is YYREEE (reference sequence). Trimming cost V 4 bases and J 9 bases; bases outside gene matches: 7. The CDR3 region has the DNA TGTGCCAGCAGCCCGGGACAGGGGGCGAGGAGCTACACCTTC. This translates into CASSPGQGARSYTF.